This TCR beta chain derives from a study of blood T cell repertoires in COVID-19. The repertoire was sequenced with immunoSEQ multiplex PCR; TCRdb's copy has only in-frame clones and lacks some. This sample has about 240,000 clones, with over 75% found just once. This clonotype was sampled from a man aged 25 to 40 who had recovered from COVID-19. The sequenced material came from peripheral blood.

In DNA, the CDR3 is TGTGCCAGCAGCTGGAGACCTAGCGGGGGGGCAGCAGATACGCAGTATTTT. Encoded protein: CASSWRPSGGAADTQYF. This rearrangement joins TRBV7-2 to TRBJ2-3, with 12 bases matching TRBD2. CDR1 SGHTA and CDR2 FQGNSA come from the germline V gene. J lost 4 bases, V lost 4 bases, and 9 bases had no gene match. The CDR3 is 17 residues long.